The clone carrying this T cell receptor beta chain was picked up one time. This entry is derived from a study of blood T cell repertoires in COVID-19. Study details: Donors in the United States, Italy and Spain gave samples during acute or convalescent COVID-19.

Trimming removed 4 bases from V and 7 bases from J, with 14 bases in between. The length of the CDR3 is 13 residues. CDR1 and CDR2 (germline): SGHDT, YYEEEE. Some clones are missing from TCRdb's copy, which holds only in-frame ones; the method was immunoSEQ multiplex PCR. The table records about 22,000 clones, 85% to 90% of them present only once. During active infection, Seattle patients enrolled and were then monitored through disease. The chain uses TRBV5-6 and TRBJ1-1; D unclear. Sequencing was performed on peripheral blood. The sequence was collected from a man in his 70s with COVID-19, enrolled during active disease. The CDR3 here is CASSPISGYEAFF. DNA for the CDR3: TGTGCCAGCAGCCCAATCTCAGGATATGAAGCTTTCTTT.